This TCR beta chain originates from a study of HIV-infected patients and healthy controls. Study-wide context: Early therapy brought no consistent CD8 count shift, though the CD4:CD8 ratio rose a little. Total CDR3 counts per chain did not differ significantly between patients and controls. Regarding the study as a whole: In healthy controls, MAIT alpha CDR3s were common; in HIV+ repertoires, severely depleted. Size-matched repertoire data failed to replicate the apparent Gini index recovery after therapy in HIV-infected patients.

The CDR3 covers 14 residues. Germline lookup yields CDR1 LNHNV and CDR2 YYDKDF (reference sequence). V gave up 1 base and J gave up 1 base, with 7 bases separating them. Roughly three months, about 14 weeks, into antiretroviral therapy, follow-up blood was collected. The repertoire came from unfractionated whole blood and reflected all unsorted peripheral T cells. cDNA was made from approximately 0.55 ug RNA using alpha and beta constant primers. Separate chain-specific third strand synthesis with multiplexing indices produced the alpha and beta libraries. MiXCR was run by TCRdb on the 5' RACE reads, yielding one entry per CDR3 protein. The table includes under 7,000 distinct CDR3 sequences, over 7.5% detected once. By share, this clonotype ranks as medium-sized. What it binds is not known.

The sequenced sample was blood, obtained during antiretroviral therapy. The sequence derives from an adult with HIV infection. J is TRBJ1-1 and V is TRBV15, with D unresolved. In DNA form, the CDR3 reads TGTGCCACCAGCAGAGCGGACCGGAACACTGAAGCTTTCTTT. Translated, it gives CATSRADRNTEAFF.